The present entry profiles one T cell receptor (beta chain) with its context. TCRdb keeps only in-frame clones here, not all; method: immunoSEQ multiplex PCR. The data hold 50,000 to 70,000 clones, with about 81% observed a single time. Between the trimmed V and J ends, which lost 2 bases and 1 base, there was a span of 13 bases. Germline V gene sequence: CDR1 LNHNV, CDR2 YYDKDF (reference sequence). The CDR3 covers 16 residues. This entry belongs to a study of OX40 agonist ivuxolimab in advanced cancers. Sequences were derived from CD4+ or CD8+ T cells sorted from blood, sampled in a trial of the OX40 agonist ivuxolimab. The TCR sequence derives from an adult with an advanced solid tumor such as melanoma, head and neck, liver or kidney cancer. The V and J genes are TRBV15 and TRBJ2-3; D not certain. CDR3 amino acids: CATSRTTPLRTDTQYF. CDR3 sequence (DNA): TGTGCCACCAGCAGAACCACTCCCCTCCGCACAGATACGCAGTATTTT.